The 29 T cell receptor beta chains below come from one sample, sequenced in a study of blood T cells in healthy people across ages. It was with a sample-barcoded 5' primer and a J-beta primer mix that a second PCR of roughly 7 to 12 cycles was run. In TCRdb, the 5' RACE reads were re-called with MiXCR into one record per CDR3 protein. This table holds around 900,000 distinct CDR3 sequences, around 30% found once. Sample: blood. The receptors were sampled from an elderly woman in good health.

The chain links TRBV7-9 to TRBJ2-7; D assignment may be TRBD1 or TRBD2 (5 bases each). The assigned J gene may be wrong: the sequence end matches TRBJ2-5 better. The germline V gene encodes CDR1 SEHNR and CDR2 FQNEAQ (reference sequence). The CDR3 is 16 amino acids. The CDR3 sequence is CASTFGTGTLGETQYF. The CDR3 DNA sequence: TGTGCCAGCACCTTTGGGACGGGGACCCTTGGCGAGACCCAGTACTTC.

Worth noting for this clonotype: One base away lies a much larger clone, so this may be a sequencing read error. This chain's CDR3 is CANSSTGFETQYF. The CDR3 DNA is TGTGCCAACAGCTCCACAGGGTTCGAGACCCAGTACTTC. The chain joins TRBV7-2 to TRBJ2-4; the D gene is possibly TRBD1 (6 bases). The end of the DNA aligns better with TRBJ2-5, so the J call may be wrong. The CDR3 spans 13 residues. From germline, CDR1 is SGHTA and CDR2 FQGNSA.

The rearrangement links TRBV5-1 to TRBJ1-1, with 7 positions matching TRBD1. With 3 bases clipped from V and 1 base from J, the junction kept 9 bases outside the gene matches. The V gene's germline CDR1 is SGHRS and CDR2 YFSETQ. The CDR3 has 16 amino acids. As DNA, the CDR3 is TGCGCCAGCAGCTACACCACAGGGGCAAAGAACACTGAAGCTTTCTTT. It encodes CASSYTTGAKNTEAFF.

This clonotype turned up a few times. A much larger clonotype is one base distant, so this may be a read error. This rearrangement joins TRBV3-1 to TRBJ2-7, with TRBD2 matching over 9 bases. This CDR3 is built from 17 residues. Germline V gives CDR1 LGHDT, CDR2 YNNKEL (reference sequence). Trimming removed 3 bases from V and 7 bases from J; junction bases left unmatched: 16. The chain's CDR3 is CASSHPPRGGAWNEQYF. Written as DNA, the CDR3 is TGTGCCAGCAGCCATCCACCACGCGGGGGGGCCTGGAATGAGCAGTACTTC.

This clonotype was seen many times. CDR3 nucleotides: TGTGCCAGCAGCTTGGCCGCAGGGGGCTCTGGGGCCAACGTCCTGACTTTC. Protein: CASSLAAGGSGANVLTF. The chain employs TRBV5-5 and TRBJ2-6; 7 positions agree with TRBD1. CDR1 is SGHKS, CDR2 YYEKEE, per germline (reference sequence). This CDR3 region has 17 residues. V lost 0 bases, J lost 0 bases, and 3 bases stayed unmatched. The variable domain in full, completed from reference TRBV5-5 and TRBJ2-6, reads DAGVTQSPTHLIKTRGQQVTLRCSPISGHKSVSWYQQVLGQGPQFIFQYYEKEERGRGNFPDRFSARQFPNYSSELNVNALLLGDSALYLCASSLAAGGSGANVLTFGAGSRLTVL.

The V call is TRBV6-2 or TRBV6-3, the J call TRBJ2-1; 9 bases map to TRBD2. CDR3 size: 19 residues. J gave up 8 bases and V 2 bases, and 19 bases lay outside the gene matches. Looked up from germline, CDR1 is MNHEY and CDR2 is SVGEGT. The CDR3 DNA reads TGTGCCAGCAGTTACCCAGGGGGGCGAGCGGGGGGCATCAGGGATGAGCAGTTCTTC. This encodes CASSYPGGRAGGIRDEQFF.

This clonotype was detected many times. The chain couples TRBV14 to TRBJ2-4; possible D gene TRBD1, 5 bases. Looked up from germline, CDR1 is SGHDN and CDR2 is FVKESK. Trimming took 0 bases from V and 3 from J, leaving 15 bases between them. The length of the CDR3 is 17 residues. CDR3 nucleotide sequence: TGTGCCAGCAGCCAAGATCGTGCAGGACACGACAAAAACATTCAGTACTTC. Translation: CASSQDRAGHDKNIQYF.

This clonotype has only a few counts. The rearrangement links TRBV2 to TRBJ2-4; D is perhaps TRBD1 (5 bases). The DNA end is more similar to TRBJ2-7, so the J call may be wrong. This CDR3 has 14 amino acids. Per germline, CDR1 SNHLY and CDR2 FYNNEI. The DNA of the CDR3 is TGTGCCAGCAGTGATCAGGGTCGCTCCTACGAGCAGTACTTC. It specifies CASSDQGRSYEQYF.

Concerning this clonotype itself: This sequence may be a read error, since a much larger clone differs from it by one base. CDR3 sequence (DNA): TGTGCCATCAGTGAGGTCCTTAACTTACTGCAGTACTTC. Its protein is CAISEVLNLLQYF. The V and J genes are TRBV10-3 and TRBJ2-5; D uncertain. Germline V gene data show CDR1 as ENHRY and CDR2 as SYGVKD. This CDR3 is built from 13 residues. Trimming removed 2 bases at V and 11 bases at J, with 15 bases between.

There are a few counts of this clonotype. A much larger clone lies a single base off, so this may be a read error. The chain employs TRBV6-2 or TRBV6-3 and TRBJ2-5; D ambiguous. Germline V gene lookup returns CDR1 MNHEY and CDR2 SVGEGT. The CDR3 runs 13 residues. Trimming shortened V by 7 bases and J by 11 bases, and 20 bases separated the two germline ends. DNA of the CDR3: TGTGCCAGCACCCAGGTCGGCTACAATGAGCAGTACTTC. It translates to CASTQVGYNEQYF.

In this sample, this clonotype turned up many times. The chain employs TRBV7-2 and TRBJ2-6, with TRBD1 identical over 7 bases. CDR1 is SGHTA, CDR2 FQGNSA, per germline. The CDR3 consists of 16 residues. V lost 0 bases, J lost 4 bases, and 3 bases stayed unmatched. Here the CDR3 reads CASSLAGGSGANVLTF. The CDR3 nucleotides are TGTGCCAGCAGCTTAGCAGGGGGCTCCGGGGCCAACGTCCTGACTTTC.

This clonotype was seen at least ten times. The chain combines TRBV7-2 with TRBJ2-5; TRBD2 agrees at 9 bases. The CDR3 sequence is 11 residues long. V shed 10 bases, J shed 3 bases, and the junction held 0 bases outside the gene matches. Germline CDR1 is SGHTA and CDR2 is FQGNSA. CDR3 DNA sequence: TGTGCCACTAGCGGGGAAGAGACCCAGTACTTC. Protein sequence: CATSGEETQYF.

This clonotype has a count of ten or more. The rearrangement joins TRBV6-2 or TRBV6-3 to TRBJ2-3; TRBD2 matches at 8 bases. The CDR3 runs to 15 residues. Germline CDR1 MNHEY, CDR2 SVGEGT. V was pared by 5 bases and J by 2 bases, with 6 bases of the junction left unmatched. The CDR3 protein is CASSPAGVATDTQYF. The CDR3 nucleotides read TGTGCCAGCAGTCCAGCGGGGGTAGCCACAGATACGCAGTATTTT.

This clonotype was recorded at least ten times. The chain recombines TRBV28 with TRBJ1-6, with D hard to call. V dropped 4 bases and J dropped 0 bases, with 7 bases sitting between them. CDR1 MDHEN and CDR2 SYDVKM come from the germline V gene. CDR3 length: 15 residues. CDR3 sequence (DNA): TGTGCCAGCAGTTCGGGAAGCTCCTATAATTCACCCCTCCACTTT. Its protein is CASSSGSSYNSPLHF.

The sample holds a few counts of this clonotype. With a much larger clone just one base away, this may be a read error. The V call is TRBV6-6, the J call TRBJ2-1; D call uncertain. The DNA end favors TRBJ2-7, so the J call may be wrong. CDR1 and CDR2 from the germline V gene are MNHNY and SVGAGI (reference sequence). The CDR3 runs 15 residues. The CDR3 nucleotides read TGTGCCAGCAGTTACTCGGTGAGCTCCTACAATGAGCAGTACTTC. Translating it yields CASSYSVSSYNEQYF.

This clonotype has more than one count but fewer than ten. A much larger clone sits a single nucleotide away, making a read error possible. V gene TRBV5-6 combines with J gene TRBJ2-5; perhaps TRBD1 as D (6 bases). The germline V and J ends were trimmed by 4 bases and 11 bases, with 27 bases remaining between them. Germline CDR1 and CDR2: SGHDT and YYEEEE. The CDR3 length is 16 residues. The CDR3 coding sequence is TGTGCCAGCAGCAGATTGACAGGTGAACCCTACAATGAGCAGTACTTC. Residues: CASSRLTGEPYNEQYF.

This clonotype turned up a few times. The chain is built from TRBV7-2 and TRBJ1-1; possibly TRBD1 for D (6 bases). Germline assignment: CDR1 SGHTA and CDR2 FQGNSA. Trimming took 6 bases from V and 6 from J, leaving 17 bases between them. CDR3 length: 14 amino acids. CDR3 sequence: CASSTQGLVSEAFF. The CDR3, as DNA: TGTGCCAGCAGTACACAGGGTTTGGTCTCTGAAGCTTTCTTT.

The table lists this clonotype with many counts. This rearrangement joins TRBV19 to TRBJ2-4, with D hard to call. The V gene lost 5 bases and the J gene lost 9 bases, with 8 bases spanning the gap. The length of the CDR3 is 11 residues. Germline V gene lookup returns CDR1 LNHDA and CDR2 SQIVND (reference sequence). The CDR3 nucleotides read TGTGCCAGTAGTTCCCCGACCATTCAGTACTTC. Translated: CASSSPTIQYF.

This clonotype showed up just a few times. The chain combines TRBV28 with TRBJ1-2, with 7 nucleotides matching TRBD1. This CDR3 has 15 amino acids. Germline V lookup: CDR1 MDHEN, CDR2 SYDVKM. V gave up 5 bases and J gave up 5 bases; unmatched junction bases: 11. The CDR3 bases are TGTGCCAGCAGTAAAACTGGGACAGTTTTTTATGGCTACACCTTC. As protein: CASSKTGTVFYGYTF.

This clonotype was seen at least ten times. The genes are TRBV20-1 and TRBJ2-1; the D is unclear. CDR3 length: 15 amino acids. V gave up 6 bases and J gave up 0 bases, with 15 bases separating them. Germline V lookup: CDR1 DFQATT, CDR2 SNEGSKA (reference sequence). In DNA, the CDR3 is TGCAGTGCGGTTATCGGCCTCAGCTCCTACAATGAGCAGTTCTTC. Its translation is CSAVIGLSSYNEQFF.

V and J are TRBV6-5 and TRBJ1-2; perhaps TRBD1 as D (6 bases). CDR1 and CDR2 (germline): MNHEY, SVGAGI. V was clipped by 2 bases and J by 7 bases, with 11 bases between them. This CDR3 contains 13 residues. The CDR3 DNA sequence: TGTGCCAGCAGTTACACATCCAGGGGTGGCTACACCTTC. Protein: CASSYTSRGGYTF.

To note about this clonotype: Since a much larger clone is just one base distant, this may be a read error. This chain connects TRBV5-6 to TRBJ2-1, with D perhaps matching TRBD2 (5 bases). The germline V gene encodes CDR1 SGHDT and CDR2 YYEEEE. CDR3 size: 15 residues. The CDR3 sequence is CASSLYSGRKNEQCF. CDR3 coding DNA: TGTGCCAGCAGCCTCTATTCGGGGAGAAAGAATGAGCAGTGCTTC.

The J gene is TRBJ1-4, the V gene TRBV20-1; D unresolved. Germline V lookup: CDR1 DFQATT, CDR2 SNEGSKA (reference sequence). The CDR3 loop spans 12 amino acids. V lost 3 bases, J lost 13 bases, and 15 bases lay in between. The CDR3, as DNA: TGCAGTGCTAGCCCCATCCCGGCCAGACTGTTTTTT. Translating it yields CSASPIPARLFF.

As for this clonotype: One end of the junction is discordant with germline, which a read error may explain. CDR3: CASSLNGVDSPLHF. In DNA, the CDR3 is TGTGCCAGCAGCTTAAATGGGGTTGATTCACCCCTTCACTTT. V gene TRBV7-2 combines with J gene TRBJ1-6; D is unclear. Germline loops: CDR1 SGHTA, CDR2 FQGNSA. CDR3 length: 14 residues.

The chain couples TRBV6-5 to TRBJ2-5; no firm D call. The assigned J gene may be wrong: the sequence end matches TRBJ2-7 better. The CDR3 totals 11 residues. Germline lookup yields CDR1 MNHEY and CDR2 SVGAGI. CDR3 in amino acids: CASSYKGEQYF. The CDR3 bases are TGTGCCAGCAGTTACAAGGGCGAGCAGTACTTC.

This clonotype was observed a few times. The CDR3 region is CSVEKGRSEKLFF. The CDR3 DNA is TGCAGCGTTGAGAAGGGCCGGAGTGAAAAACTGTTTTTT. The chain links TRBV29-1 to TRBJ1-4; D is undetermined. The germline CDR1 and CDR2 sequences are SQVTM and ANQGSEA. V was shortened by 3 bases and J by 7 bases, with 12 bases between the two germline ends. The CDR3 is 13 amino acids.

In this sample, this clonotype turned up many times. V and J are TRBV5-1 and TRBJ2-1, with 9 bases aligning to TRBD2. CDR1 is SGHRS, CDR2 YFSETQ, per germline. V lost 4 bases to trimming and J lost 9 bases; unmatched junction nucleotides: 17. This CDR3 is built from 17 residues. For the CDR3, the DNA is TGCGCCAGCAGCCCAACCCATTGGACTAGCGAGAGCGGTGAGCAGTTCTTC. Translation: CASSPTHWTSESGEQFF.

This clonotype came up many times. The chain employs TRBV2 and TRBJ2-1; 7 bases align to TRBD1. Germline CDR1 SNHLY, CDR2 FYNNEI. V lost 6 bases to trimming and J lost 5 bases; unmatched junction nucleotides: 7. The CDR3 spans 14 residues. The CDR3 protein is CASRAGTANNEQFF. The CDR3 nucleotides read TGTGCCAGCAGGGCCGGGACAGCAAACAATGAGCAGTTCTTC.

This clonotype showed up just a few times. The rearrangement links TRBV7-8 to TRBJ2-2; D perhaps matches TRBD2 (6 bases). CDR1 and CDR2 (germline): SGHVS, FQNEAQ. The CDR3 spans 15 residues. Between the trimmed V and J ends, which lost 5 bases and 7 bases, there was a span of 17 bases. The CDR3 here is CASSRGSGTGGELFF. The CDR3 DNA is TGTGCCAGCAGCCGGGGGTCAGGCACGGGCGGGGAGCTGTTTTTT.